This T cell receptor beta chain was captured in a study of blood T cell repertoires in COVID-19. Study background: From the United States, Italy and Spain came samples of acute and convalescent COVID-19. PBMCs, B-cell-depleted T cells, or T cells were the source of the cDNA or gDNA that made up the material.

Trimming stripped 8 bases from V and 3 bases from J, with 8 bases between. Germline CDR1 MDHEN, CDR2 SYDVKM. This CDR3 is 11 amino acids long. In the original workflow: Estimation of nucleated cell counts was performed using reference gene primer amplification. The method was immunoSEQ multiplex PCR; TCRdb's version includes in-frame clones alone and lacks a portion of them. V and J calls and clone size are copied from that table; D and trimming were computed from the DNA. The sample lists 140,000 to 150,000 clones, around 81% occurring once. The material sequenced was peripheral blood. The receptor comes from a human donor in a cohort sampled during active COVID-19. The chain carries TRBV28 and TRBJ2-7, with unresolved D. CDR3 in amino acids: CASLSGYEQYF. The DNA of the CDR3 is TGTGCCAGCCTTAGTGGCTACGAGCAGTACTTC. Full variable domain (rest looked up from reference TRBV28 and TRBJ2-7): DVKVTQSSRYLVKRTGEKVFLECVQDMDHENMFWYRQDPGLGLRLIYFSYDVKMKEKGDIPEGYSVSREKKERFSLILESASTNQTSMYLCASLSGYEQYFGPGTRLTVT.